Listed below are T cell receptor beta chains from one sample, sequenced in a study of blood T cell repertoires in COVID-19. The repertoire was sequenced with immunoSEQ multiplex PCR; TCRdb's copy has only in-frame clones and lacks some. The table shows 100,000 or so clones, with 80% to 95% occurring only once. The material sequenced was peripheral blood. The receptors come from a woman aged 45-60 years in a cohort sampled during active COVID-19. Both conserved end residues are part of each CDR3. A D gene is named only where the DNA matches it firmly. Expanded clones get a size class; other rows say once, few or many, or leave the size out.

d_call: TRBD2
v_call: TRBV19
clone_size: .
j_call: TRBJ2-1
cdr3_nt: TGTGCCAGTAGTAGACTAGTAGCGGGAGCGTACAATGAGCAGTTCTTC
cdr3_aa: CASSRLVAGAYNEQFF

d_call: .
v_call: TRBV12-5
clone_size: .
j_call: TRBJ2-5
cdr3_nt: TGTGCTAGTGGTTCCCAGGCCCTGGCCCAGTACTTC
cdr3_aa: CASGSQALAQYF

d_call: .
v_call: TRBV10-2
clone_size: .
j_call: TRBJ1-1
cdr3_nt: TGCGCCAGCAGTGAGATTGGGCCGCGAGCTTTCTTT
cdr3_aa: CASSEIGPRAFF

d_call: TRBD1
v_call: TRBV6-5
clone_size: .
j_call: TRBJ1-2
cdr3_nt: TGTGCCAGCAGGTCCCTCCAGGGGGCAGCTCGCGGCTACACCTTC
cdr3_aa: CASRSLQGAARGYTF

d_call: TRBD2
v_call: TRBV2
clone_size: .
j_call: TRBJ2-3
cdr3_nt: TGTGCCAGGGGGACTAGCGGGAGGGGAAGCACAGATACGCAGTATTTT
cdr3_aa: CARGTSGRGSTDTQYF

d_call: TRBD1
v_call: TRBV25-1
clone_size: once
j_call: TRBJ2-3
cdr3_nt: TGTGCCAGCAGTGACGACAGGGGGTATTCAGATACGCAGTATTTT
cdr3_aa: CASSDDRGYSDTQYF

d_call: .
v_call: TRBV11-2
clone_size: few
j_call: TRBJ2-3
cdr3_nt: TGTGCCAGCAGCTTAGCACAGGGCCATACGCAGTATTTT
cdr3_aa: CASSLAQGHTQYF

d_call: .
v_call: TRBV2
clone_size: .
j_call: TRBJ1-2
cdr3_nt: TGTGCCAGCAGCGGTAATACAGGGCTCTATGGCTACACCTTC
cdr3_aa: CASSGNTGLYGYTF

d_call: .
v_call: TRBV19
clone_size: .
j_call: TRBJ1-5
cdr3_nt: TGTGCCAGTAGTATAGGGCCCAGGGGAGGCAATCAGCCCCAGCATTTT
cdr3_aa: CASSIGPRGGNQPQHF

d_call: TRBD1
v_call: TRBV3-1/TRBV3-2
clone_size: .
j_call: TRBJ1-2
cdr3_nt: TGTGCCAGCAGCCATTTAGCGGGACAGGGGGAGGGCTACACCTTC
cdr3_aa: CASSHLAGQGEGYTF

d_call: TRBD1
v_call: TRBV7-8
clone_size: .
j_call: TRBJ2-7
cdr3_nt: TGTGCCAGCAGTTGGGACAGGGTAGGATCAGGCGAGCAGTACTTC
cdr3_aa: CASSWDRVGSGEQYF

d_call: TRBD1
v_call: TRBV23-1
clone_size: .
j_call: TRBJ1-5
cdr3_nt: TGCGCCAGCAGCAACTCCCCCCATCCCAAACAGGGGGTCAATCAGCCCCAGCATTTT
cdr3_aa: CASSNSPHPKQGVNQPQHF

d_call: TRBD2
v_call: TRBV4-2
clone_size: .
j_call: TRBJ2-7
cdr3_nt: TGTGCCAGCAGCCAAGATGGGACTAGCGGGGGGGCCGAGCAGTACTTC
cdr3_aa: CASSQDGTSGGAEQYF

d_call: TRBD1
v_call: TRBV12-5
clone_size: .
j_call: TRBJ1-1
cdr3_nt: TGTGCTAGTGCCCGCAGGGGGGCAGTAACTGAAGCTTTCTTT
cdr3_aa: CASARRGAVTEAFF

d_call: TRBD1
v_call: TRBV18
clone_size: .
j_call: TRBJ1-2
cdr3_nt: TGTGCCAGCTCACCGGACAGGGTCTATGGCTACACCTTC
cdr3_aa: CASSPDRVYGYTF

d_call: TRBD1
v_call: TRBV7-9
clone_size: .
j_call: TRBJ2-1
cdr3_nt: TGTGCCAGCAGCTTAGGAGGGGACAGCTACAATGAGCAGTTCTTC
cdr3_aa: CASSLGGDSYNEQFF

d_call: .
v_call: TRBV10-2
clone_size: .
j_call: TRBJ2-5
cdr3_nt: TGCGCCAGCAGGCCCCGGGACTGGGGGGAGACCCAGTACTTC
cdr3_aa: CASRPRDWGETQYF

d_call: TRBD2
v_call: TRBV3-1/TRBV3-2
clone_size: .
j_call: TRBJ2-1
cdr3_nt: TGTGCCAGCAGCCAGGGGACTAGCGGGAGGGCCGGGAATGAGCAGTTCTTC
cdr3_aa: CASSQGTSGRAGNEQFF

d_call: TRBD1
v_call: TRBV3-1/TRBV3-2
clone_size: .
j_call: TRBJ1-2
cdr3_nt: TGTGCCAGCAGCCCCAGACAGGGGGCAAGAGGCCCCTTCTATGGCTACACCTTC
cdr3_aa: CASSPRQGARGPFYGYTF

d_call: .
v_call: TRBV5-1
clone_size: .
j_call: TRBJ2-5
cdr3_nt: TGCGCCAGCAGTAGGCGGCTAGACGAACAGACCCAGTACTTC
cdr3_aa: CASSRRLDEQTQYF

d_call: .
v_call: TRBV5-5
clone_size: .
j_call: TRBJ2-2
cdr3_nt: TGTGCCAGCAGCGAAGTGGGGGGTGCCGGGGAGCTGTTTTTT
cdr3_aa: CASSEVGGAGELFF

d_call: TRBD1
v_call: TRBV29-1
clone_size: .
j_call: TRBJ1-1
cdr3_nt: TGCAGCGTCTATCAGGGGGGAGCTTTCTTT
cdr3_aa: CSVYQGGAFF

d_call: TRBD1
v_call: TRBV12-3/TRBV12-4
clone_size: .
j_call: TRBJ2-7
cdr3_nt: TGTGCCAGCAGTTCGGACAGGGGCTACGAGCAGTACTTC
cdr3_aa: CASSSDRGYEQYF

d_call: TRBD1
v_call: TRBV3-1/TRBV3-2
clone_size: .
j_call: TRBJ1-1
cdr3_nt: TGTGCCAGCAGCCAAGGGACAGGGAGGGTGAACACTGAAGCTTTCTTT
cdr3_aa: CASSQGTGRVNTEAFF

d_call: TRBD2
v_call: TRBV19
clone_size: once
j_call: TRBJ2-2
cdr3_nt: TGTGCCATAGCGGGAGGCTTGGGCGGGGAGCTGTTTTTT
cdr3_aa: CAIAGGLGGELFF

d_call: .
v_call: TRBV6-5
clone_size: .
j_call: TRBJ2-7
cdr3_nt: TGTGCCAGCAGTCCCAAATGGGGGGGGGCTTACGAGCAGTACTTC
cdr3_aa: CASSPKWGGAYEQYF

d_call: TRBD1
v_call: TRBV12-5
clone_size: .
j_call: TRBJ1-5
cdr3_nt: TGTGCTAGTGGTTTGTACGAGGGGGCCAGTCAGCCCCAGCATTTT
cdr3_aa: CASGLYEGASQPQHF

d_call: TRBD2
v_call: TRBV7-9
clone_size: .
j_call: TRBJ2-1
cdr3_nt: TGTGCCAGCAGCTTAAGCGGGGCTCTTAATGAGCAGTTCTTC
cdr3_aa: CASSLSGALNEQFF

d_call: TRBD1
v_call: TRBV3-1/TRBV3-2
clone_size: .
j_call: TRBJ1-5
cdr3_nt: TGTGCCAGCAGCCAGGCTACAGGGGGCAATCAGCCCCAGCATTTT
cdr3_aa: CASSQATGGNQPQHF

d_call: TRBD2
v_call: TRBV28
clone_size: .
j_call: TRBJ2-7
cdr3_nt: TGTGCCAGCAGTTTGAGGACTAGCGGGAGCTACGAGCAGTACTTC
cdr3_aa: CASSLRTSGSYEQYF

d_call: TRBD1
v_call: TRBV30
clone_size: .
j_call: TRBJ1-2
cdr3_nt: TGTGCCTGGAGCTTGCAACAGGGGAACTATGGCTACACCTTC
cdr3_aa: CAWSLQQGNYGYTF

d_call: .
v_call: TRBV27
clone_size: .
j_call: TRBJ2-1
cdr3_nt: TGTGCCAGCAGTTCCCTGAGGAGCTCCTACAATGAGCAGTTCTTC
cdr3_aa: CASSSLRSSYNEQFF

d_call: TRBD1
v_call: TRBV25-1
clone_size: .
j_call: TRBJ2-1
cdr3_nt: TGTGCCAGCAGTGAAAGGACAGGGGGCGCGGTTAGTCCGTTCTTC
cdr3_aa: CASSERTGGAVSPFF

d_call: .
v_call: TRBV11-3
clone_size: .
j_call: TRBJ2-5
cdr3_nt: TGTGCCAGCAGCTTATCACGGAGTCAAGAGACCCAGTACTTC
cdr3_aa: CASSLSRSQETQYF

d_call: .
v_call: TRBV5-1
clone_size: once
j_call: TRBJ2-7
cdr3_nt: TGCGCCAGCAGCGACAACTCCTACGAGCAGTACTTC
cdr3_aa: CASSDNSYEQYF

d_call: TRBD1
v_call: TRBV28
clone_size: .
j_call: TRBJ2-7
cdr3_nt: TGTGCCAGCATGTTGGGACAGGGCCGTTCCTACGAGCAGTACTTC
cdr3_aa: CASMLGQGRSYEQYF

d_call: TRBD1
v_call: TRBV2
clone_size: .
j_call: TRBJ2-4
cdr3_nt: TGTGCCACCACTGGGACAGGGGAAAACATTCAGTACTTC
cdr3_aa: CATTGTGENIQYF

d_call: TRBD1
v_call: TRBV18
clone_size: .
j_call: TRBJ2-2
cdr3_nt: TGTGCCAGCCGGGACAGGGTTAACACCGGGGAGCTGTTTTTT
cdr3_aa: CASRDRVNTGELFF

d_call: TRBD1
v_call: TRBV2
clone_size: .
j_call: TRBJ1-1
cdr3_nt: TGTGCCAGCAGGATTGAACGGACAGGGGGGAACACTGAAGCTTTCTTT
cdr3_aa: CASRIERTGGNTEAFF

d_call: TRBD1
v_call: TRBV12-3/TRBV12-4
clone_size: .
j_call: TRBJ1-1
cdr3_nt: TGTGCCAGCCACGCAGGGGGGATTGAAGCTTTCTTT
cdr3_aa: CASHAGGIEAFF

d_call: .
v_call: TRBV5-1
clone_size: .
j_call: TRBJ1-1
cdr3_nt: TGCGCCACCCAACGGAGGATGAACACTGAAGCTTTCTTT
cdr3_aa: CATQRRMNTEAFF

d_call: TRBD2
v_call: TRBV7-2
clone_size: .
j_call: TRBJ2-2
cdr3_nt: TGTGCCAGCAGCGGGGGAGGGGCCCACACCGGGGAGCTGTTTTTT
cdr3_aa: CASSGGGAHTGELFF

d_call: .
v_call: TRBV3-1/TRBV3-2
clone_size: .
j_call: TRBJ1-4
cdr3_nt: TGTGCCAGCAGCCACCCCCGGGTGGGTAATGAAAAACTGTTTTTT
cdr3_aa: CASSHPRVGNEKLFF

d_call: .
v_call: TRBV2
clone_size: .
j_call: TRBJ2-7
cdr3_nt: TGTGCCATCAACACCGGGACTGAGATTTATTCCTACGAGCAGTACTTC
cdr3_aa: CAINTGTEIYSYEQYF

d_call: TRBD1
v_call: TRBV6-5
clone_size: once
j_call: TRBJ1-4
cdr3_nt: TGTGCCAGCAGTTACGGCACAGGGGAAGGCGAAAAACTGTTTTTT
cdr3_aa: CASSYGTGEGEKLFF

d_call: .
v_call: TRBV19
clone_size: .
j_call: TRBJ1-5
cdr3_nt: TGTGCCAGTAGTATCCAGGGTAGGCAGCCCCAGCATTTT
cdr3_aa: CASSIQGRQPQHF

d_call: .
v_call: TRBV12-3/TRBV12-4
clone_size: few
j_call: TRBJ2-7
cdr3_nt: TGTGCCAGCAGCCTGAACACCTACGAGCAGTACTTC
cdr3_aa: CASSLNTYEQYF

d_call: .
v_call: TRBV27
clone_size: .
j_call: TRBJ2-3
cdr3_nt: TGTGCCAGCAGCCAGTCAGATACGCAGTATTTT
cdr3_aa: CASSQSDTQYF

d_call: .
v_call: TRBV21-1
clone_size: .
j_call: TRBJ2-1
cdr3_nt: TGTGCCAGCAGCACCAGGGACAGGGTCCACAATGAGCAGTTCTTC
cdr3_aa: CASSTRDRVHNEQFF

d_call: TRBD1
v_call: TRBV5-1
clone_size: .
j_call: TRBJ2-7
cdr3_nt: TGCGCCAGCAGCCCATTTCAAGGACAGGGTATTTACGAGCAGTACTTC
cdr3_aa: CASSPFQGQGIYEQYF